This entry features one T cell receptor beta chain sequence. What it recognizes is unknown. Germline CDR1 and CDR2: MNHEY and SVGEGT. Deletions cut 8 bases from V and 1 base from J, with 14 bases between. The CDR3 contains 14 residues. This sample is drawn from a study of CD8+CD57+ T cells in acquired aplastic anemia. Background on the study: The study obtained an average of roughly 3 ug of DNA from sorted CD4+ and CD8+ cells. An average of roughly 10 million reads for CD4+ cells was obtained from healthy donors.

The study profiled TCR beta VDJ and CDR3 using genomic DNA as template. TCRdb re-analysed the reads in MiXCR, keeping a single row per CDR3 protein. The top ten hold approximately 1.1% of the sample, which has about 160,000 distinct CDR3 sequences, around 40% seen once. Study results and limitations: No significant difference in CD8+ Simpson's diversity was found between patients and controls. Patients shared some 29 CD8+ CDR3 sequences with controls.

The genes are TRBV6-2 or TRBV6-3 and TRBJ1-2; D gene ambiguous. This TCR derives from a human donor in good health. Input material: sorted CD4+, CD8+, or CD8+CD57+ T cells (not recorded which) from PBMCs. CDR3 sequence (DNA): TGTGCCAGCGGCGACGATAGGGATAACTATGGCTACACCTTC. Encoded protein: CASGDDRDNYGYTF.